The 2 T cell receptor beta chains below were found in one sample sequenced in a study of PD-1 blockade in classical Hodgkin lymphoma (dated by TCRdb to 2018 to 2020). In light of the paper, this sample's time point label describes: cycle 4 day 1 (C4D1), after less than 7 weeks of nivolumab. Every trial patient had relapsed after autologous stem cell transplantation, and cohorts A, B and C differed in prior brentuximab vedotin exposure. The receptor library was made with the immunoSEQ multiplex PCR assay. Held by TCRdb, this immuneACCESS table contains in-frame sequences only and omits some clones. Under half of the omission traces to an unresolved V gene where checked; the cause of the rest is unknown. The sample table records tens of thousands of clones; about 68% of these occur just once. Together, the top ten hold roughly 21% of the sample. The sample in question was peripheral blood mononuclear cells (PBMCs), obtained before the fourth cycle of nivolumab. These receptors came from a human donor with classical Hodgkin lymphoma.

The V gene is TRBV7-9, the J gene TRBJ2-1; 10 nucleotides line up with TRBD2. CDR1 is SEHNR, CDR2 FQNEAQ, per germline (reference sequence). V dropped 5 bases and J dropped 2; count of bases not matched to a gene: 3. The CDR3 extends over 15 amino acids. The CDR3 spells CASSPTSGTYNEQFF. DNA for the CDR3: TGTGCCAGCAGCCCTACTAGCGGGACCTACAATGAGCAGTTCTTC.

The rearrangement uses TRBV5-1 and TRBJ2-7; 12 bases are shared with TRBD1. Per germline, CDR1 SGHRS and CDR2 YFSETQ. Trimming at V came to 4 bases and at J to 1 base, leaving 9 bases not matched to a gene. The CDR3 covers 17 residues. CDR3 protein: CASSTPWDRGLSYEQYF. In DNA, the CDR3 is TGCGCCAGCAGCACCCCCTGGGACAGGGGGCTATCCTACGAGCAGTACTTC.